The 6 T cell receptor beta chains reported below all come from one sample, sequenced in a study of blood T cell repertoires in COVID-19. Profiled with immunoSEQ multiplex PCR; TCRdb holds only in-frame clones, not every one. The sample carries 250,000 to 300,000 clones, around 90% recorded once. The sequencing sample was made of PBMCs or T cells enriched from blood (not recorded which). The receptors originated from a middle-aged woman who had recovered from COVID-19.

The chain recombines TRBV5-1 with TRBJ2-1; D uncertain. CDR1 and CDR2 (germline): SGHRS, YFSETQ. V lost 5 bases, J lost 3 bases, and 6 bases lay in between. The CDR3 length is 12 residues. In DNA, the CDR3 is TGCGCCAGCAGGGCTAGCTACAATGAGCAGTTCTTC. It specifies CASRASYNEQFF. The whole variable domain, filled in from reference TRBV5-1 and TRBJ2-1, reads KAGVTQTPRYLIKTRGQQVTLSCSPISGHRSVSWYQQTPGQGLQFLFEYFSETQRNKGNFPGRFSGRQFSNSRSEMNVSTLELGDSALYLCASRASYNEQFFGPGTRLTVL.

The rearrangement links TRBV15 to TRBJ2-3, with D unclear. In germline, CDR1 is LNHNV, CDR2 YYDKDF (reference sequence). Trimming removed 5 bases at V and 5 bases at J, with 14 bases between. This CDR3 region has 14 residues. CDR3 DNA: TGTGCCACCAGCGTCCGGGTGAATAGAGATACGCAGTATTTT. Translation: CATSVRVNRDTQYF.

CDR3 sequence: CASSFQSGLSEKLFF. The CDR3 nucleotides are TGTGCCAGCAGCTTTCAATCAGGGTTGAGTGAAAAACTGTTTTTT. V gene TRBV7-2 combines with J gene TRBJ1-4; the D gene is possibly TRBD1 (5 bases). Germline V gene lookup returns CDR1 SGHTA and CDR2 FQGNSA. V lost 3 bases and J 7 bases, leaving 15 bases between the germline ends. The CDR3 sequence is 15 residues long.

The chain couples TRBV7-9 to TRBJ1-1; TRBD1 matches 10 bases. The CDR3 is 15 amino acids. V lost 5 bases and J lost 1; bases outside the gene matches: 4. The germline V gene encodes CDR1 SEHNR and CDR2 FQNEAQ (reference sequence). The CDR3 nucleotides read TGTGCCAGCAGCGGGCGACAGGGGGCGAACACTGAAGCTTTCTTT. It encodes CASSGRQGANTEAFF.

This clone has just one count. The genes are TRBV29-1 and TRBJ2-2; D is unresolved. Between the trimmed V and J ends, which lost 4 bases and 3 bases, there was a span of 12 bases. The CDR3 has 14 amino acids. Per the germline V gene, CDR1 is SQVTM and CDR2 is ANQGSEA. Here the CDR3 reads CSVVIQADTGELFF. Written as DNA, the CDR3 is TGCAGCGTTGTTATCCAGGCCGACACCGGGGAGCTGTTTTTT.

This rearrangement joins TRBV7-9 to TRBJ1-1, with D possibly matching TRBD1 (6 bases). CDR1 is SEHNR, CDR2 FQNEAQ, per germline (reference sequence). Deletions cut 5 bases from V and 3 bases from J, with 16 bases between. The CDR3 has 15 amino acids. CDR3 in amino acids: CASSARQAGDTEAFF. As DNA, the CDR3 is TGTGCCAGCAGCGCCCGACAGGCCGGGGACACTGAAGCTTTCTTT.